One and the same sample provided the 17 T cell receptor beta chains below, sequenced in a study of cytomegalovirus exposure and HLA in healthy donors. The PCR was carried out with 60 Vbeta primers and 13 Jbeta primers. Only in-frame clones appear in the TCRdb table, and some are missing; sequencing was by immunoSEQ multiplex PCR. The sample yields roughly 140,000 clones, 60% to 80% seen once. Specimen: PBMCs. Every receptor here comes from a woman in her twenties or thirties in good health and CMV-seronegative.

This rearrangement joins TRBV5-1 to TRBJ2-1; 12 bases match TRBD2. Germline CDR1 SGHRS, CDR2 YFSETQ. V lost 4 bases, J lost 5 bases, and 1 base stayed unmatched. CDR3 size: 14 residues. CDR3 sequence: CASSRLAGDNEQFF. The DNA for the CDR3 is TGCGCCAGCAGCAGACTAGCGGGGGACAATGAGCAGTTCTTC.

CDR3 amino acids: CASPIGTGGLEGCYTF. DNA for the CDR3: TGTGCCAGCCCAATCGGAACAGGGGGCCTGGAAGGTTGCTACACCTTC. This chain joins TRBV19 and TRBJ1-2; 9 positions match TRBD1. CDR1 is LNHDA and CDR2 is SQIVND in the germline V gene (reference sequence). V lost 9 bases and J lost 9; bases outside the gene matches: 20. The CDR3 loop spans 16 amino acids.

This rearrangement joins TRBV5-6 to TRBJ2-1, with 12 bases that match TRBD2. This CDR3 spans 18 amino acids. The germline CDR1 and CDR2 sequences are SGHDT and YYEEEE. V was clipped by 4 bases and J by 3 bases; unmatched bases: 11. The CDR3 spells CASSQMTLAGGRYNEQFF. CDR3 nucleotides: TGTGCCAGCAGCCAAATGACACTAGCGGGGGGACGCTACAATGAGCAGTTCTTC.

The J gene is TRBJ1-2, the V gene TRBV4-3; tentatively, D is TRBD1 (6 bases). With 3 bases removed from V and 7 bases from J, the gap between germline ends came to 15 bases. The CDR3 length is 14 residues. CDR1 and CDR2 (germline): LGHNA, YSLEER. The CDR3 bases are TGCGCCAGCAGCCATCTAGGGGGGGCGAGTGGCTACACCTTC. Residues: CASSHLGGASGYTF.

The chain employs TRBV19 and TRBJ2-7; D remains unclear. The CDR3 is made up of 15 amino acids. The V gene's germline CDR1 is LNHDA and CDR2 SQIVND (reference sequence). V gave up 0 bases and J gave up 2 bases, with 11 bases separating them. CDR3 loop: CASSIEARRTYEQYF. The CDR3 region has the DNA TGTGCCAGTAGTATAGAGGCCCGCAGGACCTACGAGCAGTACTTC.

The J gene is TRBJ2-3, the V gene TRBV12-5; 7 nucleotides agree with TRBD1. After removal of 5 bases from V and 2 bases from J, the junction contained 7 bases not matched to a gene. Germline loops: CDR1 LGHNT, CDR2 FRNRAP. The CDR3 has 15 amino acids. Written as DNA, the CDR3 is TGTGCTAGTGGTCCCGGGACAGCCTACACAGATACGCAGTATTTT. Its protein is CASGPGTAYTDTQYF. The full variable domain, with the rest looked up from reference TRBV12-5 and TRBJ2-3, is DARVTQTPRHKVTEMGQEVTMRCQPILGHNTVFWYRQTMMQGLELLAYFRNRAPLDDSGMPKDRFSAEMPDATLATLKIQPSEPRDSAVYFCASGPGTAYTDTQYFGPGTRLTVL.

The chain links TRBV4-1 to TRBJ2-5; TRBD1 is a possible D gene (5 bases). Germline values: CDR1 MGHRA, CDR2 YSYEKL. The V end lost 3 bases, the J end lost 2 bases, and 10 bases lay between the germline ends. The CDR3 is made up of 14 amino acids. CDR3 DNA: TGCGCCAGCAGCCATGTATCAGGGCAAGAGACCCAGTACTTC. Its translation: CASSHVSGQETQYF.

V usage is TRBV14 and J usage is TRBJ2-7, with TRBD2 identical over 9 bases. Germline CDR1 is SGHDN and CDR2 is FVKESK. Germline trimming cut 3 bases from V and 2 bases from J; bases unmatched to any gene: 5. The CDR3 covers 15 residues. As DNA, the CDR3 is TGTGCCAGCAGCCACGTAGCGGGGGTGGCCTACGAGCAGTACTTC. This sequence encodes CASSHVAGVAYEQYF.

The chain is built from TRBV27 and TRBJ2-7; 10 positions agree with TRBD1. This CDR3 comprises 15 residues. The V gene end was trimmed by 4 bases and the J gene end by 3 bases; junction bases not matched to a gene: 6. The germline V gene has CDR1 MNHEY and CDR2 SMNVEV (reference sequence). DNA of the CDR3: TGTGCCAGCAGTTCTCTGGGACAGGGGATCTACGAGCAGTACTTC. Its translation: CASSSLGQGIYEQYF.

This chain uses TRBV5-1 with TRBJ1-5; TRBD1 aligns across 7 bases. Trimming removed 4 bases from V and 4 bases from J; junction bases left unmatched: 5. The germline CDR1 and CDR2 sequences are SGHRS and YFSETQ. This CDR3 is built from 14 residues. CDR3 in DNA: TGCGCCAGCAGCCCACAGGGGCAGAATCAGCCCCAGCATTTT. It translates to CASSPQGQNQPQHF.

The CDR3 nucleotides read TGTGCCAGCAGCTTACTCCGGGACTACCCAGCGGCTAACTATGGCTACACCTTC. Its protein is CASSLLRDYPAANYGYTF. The rearrangement uses TRBV7-8 and TRBJ1-2, with D tentatively TRBD1 (5 bases). With 2 bases removed from V and 0 bases from J, the gap between germline ends came to 19 bases. The CDR3 runs to 18 residues. Germline CDR1 SGHVS, CDR2 FQNEAQ.

This clone was picked up a small number of times. The rearrangement uses TRBV9 and TRBJ2-7, with 9 bases lining up with TRBD1. The CDR3 totals 14 residues. CDR1 is SGDLS, CDR2 YYNGEE, per germline. The junction had 6 bases not matched to a gene; V was cut back by 6 bases and J by 2 bases. Written as DNA, the CDR3 is TGTGCCAGCAACGGAGGGACAGGGACCTACGAGCAGTACTTC. Its translation is CASNGGTGTYEQYF. Together with reference TRBV9 and TRBJ2-7, the CDR3 gives the full variable domain: DSGVTQTPKHLITATGQRVTLRCSPRSGDLSVYWYQQSLDQGLQFLIQYYNGEERAKGNILERFSAQQFPDLHSELNLSSLELGDSALYFCASNGGTGTYEQYFGPGTRLTVT.

The genes are TRBV29-1 and TRBJ2-7; 10 positions match TRBD1. The length of the CDR3 is 14 residues. After removal of 4 bases from V and 4 bases from J, the junction contained 7 bases not matched to a gene. The germline V gene encodes CDR1 SQVTM and CDR2 ANQGSEA. The CDR3 protein is CSVAPGTGAYEQYF. The DNA for the CDR3 is TGCAGCGTTGCCCCCGGGACAGGGGCGTACGAGCAGTACTTC.

The rearrangement joins TRBV13 to TRBJ2-2; D possibly corresponds to TRBD2 (6 bases). Trimming removed 6 bases from V and 6 bases from J, with 11 bases in between. The CDR3 has 13 amino acids. Germline loops: CDR1 PRHDT, CDR2 FYEKMQ (reference sequence). The CDR3 DNA follows: TGTGCCAGCAGAGTGGGGACTGCCGGGGAGCTGTTTTTT. It translates to CASRVGTAGELFF.

This sequence joins TRBV13 and TRBJ2-7; 9 nucleotides align to TRBD1. In germline, CDR1 is PRHDT, CDR2 FYEKMQ (reference sequence). J lost 5 bases, V lost 5 bases, and 7 bases had no gene match. The CDR3 contains 14 residues. The CDR3 protein is CASSPGTGWDEQYF. The CDR3 bases are TGTGCCAGCAGCCCCGGGACAGGGTGGGACGAGCAGTACTTC. The full variable domain, completed using reference TRBV13 and TRBJ2-7, is AAGVIQSPRHLIKEKRETATLKCYPIPRHDTVYWYQQGPGQDPQFLISFYEKMQSDKGSIPDRFSAQQFSDYHSELNMSSLELGDSALYFCASSPGTGWDEQYFGPGTRLTVT.

Comment on this clone: Other DNA sequences in the same sample also yield this CDR3. The V gene is TRBV5-1, the J gene TRBJ1-1; unclear D gene. The germline CDR1 and CDR2 sequences are SGHRS and YFSETQ. V was trimmed by 0 bases and J by 0 bases, leaving 6 bases between them. This CDR3 has 14 amino acids. As DNA, the CDR3 is TGCGCCAGCAGCTTGGCAAGCATGAACACTGAAGCTTTCTTT. Encoded protein: CASSLASMNTEAFF.

This chain connects TRBV7-9 to TRBJ1-1; 7 nucleotides align to TRBD1. CDR1 SEHNR and CDR2 FQNEAQ come from the germline V gene (reference sequence). Germline trimming cut 3 bases from V and 11 bases from J; bases unmatched to any gene: 3. This CDR3 spans 11 amino acids. The CDR3 is CASSLTGRAFF. The CDR3 coding sequence is TGTGCCAGCAGCTTGACAGGGCGGGCTTTCTTT.